One and the same sample provided the 20 T cell receptor beta chains below, sequenced in a study of blood T cells in healthy people across ages. A second PCR of about 7 to 12 cycles used a sample-barcoded 5' primer and a J-beta primer mix. In TCRdb, the 5' RACE reads were re-called with MiXCR into one record per CDR3 protein. Among over 1,500,000 distinct CDR3 sequences listed, approximately 50% were seen once. The specimen was blood. Receptors originate from a woman in her forties in good health.

This clonotype was counted a few times. The chain links TRBV7-8 to TRBJ2-6, with D tentatively TRBD2 (5 bases). This CDR3 is built from 16 residues. CDR1 is SGHVS, CDR2 FQNEAQ, per germline. V lost 7 bases and J 3 bases, leaving 16 bases between the germline ends. CDR3 sequence: CASTRAGLDGANVLTF. As DNA, the CDR3 is TGTGCCAGCACTCGGGCGGGTCTCGATGGGGCCAACGTCCTGACTTTC.

The CDR3 here is CATSRDRGEGETQFF. CDR3 DNA sequence: TGTGCCACCAGCAGAGACAGGGGCGAAGGGGAGACCCAGTTCTTC. The rearrangement uses TRBV15 and TRBJ2-1; TRBD1 might be the D (6 bases). The CDR3 spans 15 residues. Per germline, CDR1 LNHNV and CDR2 YYDKDF (reference sequence). The V gene lost 0 bases and the J gene lost 13 bases, with 19 bases spanning the gap.

The CDR3 sequence: CASSELGGGANTDTQYF. The CDR3 DNA sequence: TGTGCCAGCAGTGAATTGGGAGGGGGGGCTAACACAGATACGCAGTATTTT. The V call is TRBV25-1, the J call TRBJ2-3, with D possibly being TRBD2 (7 bases). Germline-derived CDR1 and CDR2 are MGHDK and SYGVNS. This CDR3 region has 17 residues. V lost 1 base and J lost 2, with 16 bases in between.

This chain connects TRBV6-2 or TRBV6-3 to TRBJ1-4; D not certain. The V end was cut by 1 base, the J end by 8 bases, with 14 bases between. The CDR3 covers 15 residues. Germline V lookup: CDR1 MNHEY, CDR2 SVGEGT. The CDR3 DNA reads TGTGCCAGCAGTTACTACGAGGAGGGTGGCGAAAAACTGTTTTTT. As protein: CASSYYEEGGEKLFF.

This clonotype was detected a few times. The J gene is TRBJ2-1, the V gene TRBV6-6, with D perhaps TRBD1 or TRBD2 (5 bases each). Germline CDR1 reads MNHNY; CDR2 reads SVGAGI (reference sequence). The CDR3 is 12 amino acids. Trimming took off 2 bases at V and 12 bases at J, with 11 bases between the two ends. CDR3 amino acids: CASSYEGRGQFF. The CDR3, as DNA: TGTGCCAGCAGTTACGAGGGACGTGGGCAGTTCTTC.

The V call is TRBV11-2, the J call TRBJ2-4; no definite D call. The end of the DNA fits TRBJ2-7 better, so the J call may be wrong. This CDR3 is 15 amino acids long. CDR1 is SGHAT and CDR2 is FQNNGV in the germline V gene. The chain's CDR3 is CASSPRSLVGYEQYF. The CDR3 DNA is TGTGCCAGCAGCCCCCGTTCGCTTGTGGGGTACGAGCAGTACTTC.

The gene calls are TRBV3-1 and TRBJ2-7, with 7 bases aligning to TRBD1. Per the germline V gene, CDR1 is LGHDT and CDR2 is YNNKEL (reference sequence). V lost 3 bases and J lost 4; bases outside the gene matches: 9. The CDR3 has 15 residues. The CDR3 nucleotides are TGTGCCAGCAGCCATAGACAGGGATGGGGATACGAGCAGTACTTC. This translates into CASSHRQGWGYEQYF.

Of note for this clonotype: This clone may be a read error of a much larger clone one base away. This rearrangement joins TRBV7-9 to TRBJ1-6; 7 bases are a match to TRBD1. Germline loops: CDR1 SEHNR, CDR2 FQNEAQ (reference sequence). The CDR3 loop spans 15 amino acids. CDR3 residues: CASSPGQSYNSPPHF. The DNA of the CDR3 is TGTGCCAGCAGCCCGGGACAGTCCTATAATTCACCCCCCCACTTT.

This rearrangement joins TRBV14 to TRBJ2-1; TRBD1 is a possible D gene (6 bases). The end of the DNA fits TRBJ2-7 better, so the J call may be wrong. Looked up from germline, CDR1 is SGHDN and CDR2 is FVKESK. This CDR3 contains 17 residues. In DNA form, the CDR3 reads TGTGCCAGCAGCACCCCCCGCTCAGGGGCTTCATACAATGAGCAGTACTTC. This codes for CASSTPRSGASYNEQYF.

The chain employs TRBV4-2 and TRBJ2-1; TRBD2 is a possible D gene (6 bases). Germline values: CDR1 LGHNA, CDR2 YNFKEQ. The CDR3 extends over 15 amino acids. Trimming pared 3 bases from V and 5 bases from J, leaving 14 bases between. CDR3 protein: CASSQPTSGNNEQFF. The CDR3 DNA follows: TGTGCCAGCAGCCAGCCGACTAGTGGGAACAATGAGCAGTTCTTC.

The chain recombines TRBV25-1 with TRBJ2-6; no reliable D call. V lost 7 bases and J lost 3, with 10 bases in between. The CDR3 contains 14 residues. The germline gives CDR1 MGHDK, CDR2 SYGVNS. In DNA form, the CDR3 reads TGTGCCAGCATTGACCCTGGTGGGGCCAACGTCCTGACTTTC. This encodes CASIDPGGANVLTF.

The chain combines TRBV27 with TRBJ2-7, with 9 bases that match TRBD2. Germline V lookup: CDR1 MNHEY, CDR2 SMNVEV (reference sequence). CDR3 size: 16 residues. After removal of 4 bases from V and 1 base from J, the junction contained 8 bases not matched to a gene. The CDR3 DNA reads as TGTGCCAGCAGTTCCCGACTAGCGGCGGCTTCCTACGAGCAGTACTTC. It codes for CASSSRLAAASYEQYF.

V usage is TRBV13 and J usage is TRBJ2-4, with D unresolved. In germline, CDR1 is PRHDT, CDR2 FYEKMQ (reference sequence). V dropped 4 bases and J dropped 1 base, with 11 bases sitting between them. CDR3 length: 15 residues. This CDR3 reads CASSSRSLAKNIQYF. The CDR3 nucleotides read TGTGCCAGCAGCTCCCGGAGTTTGGCCAAAAACATTCAGTACTTC.

The CDR3: CASSDFPFNYGYTF. CDR3 sequence (DNA): TGTGCCAGCAGTGACTTCCCATTTAACTATGGCTACACCTTC. The genes are TRBV6-4 and TRBJ1-2, with D unresolved. Per germline, CDR1 MRHNA and CDR2 SNTAGT. Trimming stripped 1 base from V and 1 base from J, with 7 bases between. The CDR3 is 14 amino acids.

The chain has TRBV7-9 and TRBJ2-5; a weak D match, TRBD2 (7 bases). With the DNA end fitting TRBJ2-7 better, the J assignment may be wrong. The CDR3 runs 15 residues. The germline V gene encodes CDR1 SEHNR and CDR2 FQNEAQ (reference sequence). DNA of the CDR3: TGTGCCAGCAGCTCAGACGGGGGGCTGGGGTCCGAGCAGTACTTC. Protein: CASSSDGGLGSEQYF.

The V call is TRBV3-1, the J call TRBJ2-5, with D perhaps TRBD1 or TRBD2 (8 bases each). This CDR3 has 16 amino acids. Germline values: CDR1 LGHDT, CDR2 YNNKEL (reference sequence). Trimming pared 4 bases from V and 7 bases from J, leaving 22 bases between. The CDR3 here is CASSLPRTGSGRTQYF. The CDR3 coding sequence is TGTGCCAGCAGCCTCCCTAGGACAGGGAGCGGGAGGACCCAGTACTTC.

The chain is built from TRBV6-6 and TRBJ1-2; no clear D gene. V lost 6 bases and J lost 4, with 18 bases in between. The germline V gene has CDR1 MNHNY and CDR2 SVGAGI (reference sequence). This CDR3 is built from 15 residues. CDR3 nucleotides: TGTGCCAGCAGAGAACTTGGGGAGACGGGCTATGGCTACACCTTC. It translates to CASRELGETGYGYTF.

V is TRBV29-1 and J is TRBJ1-2; TRBD1 agrees at 7 bases. The J segment lost 1 base and the V segment lost 1 base, leaving 18 bases of the junction unmatched. This CDR3 region has 19 residues. Germline CDR1 is SQVTM and CDR2 is ANQGSEA. The CDR3 region has the DNA TGCAGCGTTGAAGGGGAGGTACACCGGGACAGAAGTTTTAACTATGGCTACACCTTC. It yields the protein CSVEGEVHRDRSFNYGYTF.

Turning to this clonotype: A much larger clone lies one base from this, so it may be a read error. The chain combines TRBV29-1 with TRBJ2-1; TRBD2 might be the D (6 bases). The V end lost 5 bases, the J end lost 10 bases, and 18 bases lay between the germline ends. Germline-derived CDR1 and CDR2 are SQVTM and ANQGSEA. The CDR3 is 13 amino acids. The CDR3 DNA follows: TGCAGCGTTAATCGGGAGCCCACTTACGAGCAGTTCTTC. It encodes CSVNREPTYEQFF.

This clonotype was seen a handful of times. This chain uses TRBV28 with TRBJ1-4; D gene unclear. CDR1 and CDR2 (germline): MDHEN, SYDVKM. The V end was cut by 3 bases, the J end by 4 bases, with 12 bases between. The CDR3 contains 15 residues. This CDR3 is CASSFARRNNEKLFF. For the CDR3, the DNA is TGTGCCAGCAGTTTTGCAAGGAGAAATAATGAAAAACTGTTTTTT.